The 29 T cell receptor beta chains below all came from one sample that was sequenced in a study of shared clonotypes between healthy human individuals. The data were produced by immunoSEQ multiplex PCR, yet TCRdb's version contains in-frame clones alone and is incomplete. The sample lists approximately 2.5 million clones, roughly 93% occurring once. The specimen sequenced was naive CD4+ T cells from PBMCs. Subset reported: CD45RA+ positively selected. These TCRs come from a man aged 18-30 years in good health. Some clones in this sample may be carry-over from other donors' samples.

The V call is TRBV5-4, the J call TRBJ1-5; no clear D gene. This CDR3 is 15 amino acids long. The V and J ends lost 0 bases and 4 bases respectively, with 11 bases between them. The germline gives CDR1 SGHNT, CDR2 YYREEE (reference sequence). The CDR3 loop reads CASSLDGVGNQPQHF. The CDR3 DNA sequence: TGTGCCAGCAGCTTGGACGGGGTTGGGAATCAGCCCCAGCATTTT. The full variable domain, with the rest looked up from reference TRBV5-4 and TRBJ1-5, is ETGVTQSPTHLIKTRGQQVTLRCSSQSGHNTVSWYQQALGQGPQFIFQYYREEENGRGNFPPRFSGLQFPNYSSELNVNALELDDSALYLCASSLDGVGNQPQHFGDGTRLSIL.

This rearrangement joins TRBV4-3 to TRBJ2-1; no definite D call. The CDR3 consists of 13 residues. CDR1 and CDR2 from the germline V gene are LGHNA and YSLEER. Trimming cost V 3 bases and J 6 bases, with 9 bases left between them. CDR3 sequence reads: CASSHLPSNEQFF. The CDR3 nucleotides read TGCGCCAGCAGCCATCTCCCGAGCAATGAGCAGTTCTTC.

The chain links TRBV9 to TRBJ1-1, with a weak D call TRBD1 (5 bases). The CDR3 runs to 16 residues. Looked up from germline, CDR1 is SGDLS and CDR2 is YYNGEE. V shed 4 bases and J shed 4 bases, with 20 bases lying between them. CDR3 sequence: CASSPGLSAKGTEAFF. In DNA form, the CDR3 reads TGTGCCAGCAGCCCGGGACTATCTGCTAAGGGCACTGAAGCTTTCTTT.

With regard to this clone: Other DNA sequences in this specimen translate into the identical CDR3. The rearrangement links TRBV20-1 to TRBJ2-3; TRBD1 might be the D (6 bases). Germline CDR1 is DFQATT and CDR2 is SNEGSKA (reference sequence). With 6 bases removed from V and 6 bases from J, the gap between germline ends came to 10 bases. This CDR3 comprises 11 residues. The CDR3 coding sequence is TGCAGTGCGTCGCAGGGGGATACGCAGTATTTT. Amino acids: CSASQGDTQYF.

This chain joins TRBV28 and TRBJ2-7; D may be TRBD1 (5 bases). Trimming stripped 2 bases from V and 5 bases from J, with 22 bases between. The germline CDR1 and CDR2 sequences are MDHEN and SYDVKM. The length of the CDR3 is 17 residues. The CDR3 region has the DNA TGTGCCAGCAGTTTAAAATTTGGACAACCGCGGTCCCACGAGCAGTACTTC. It codes for CASSLKFGQPRSHEQYF.

The chain recombines TRBV7-2 with TRBJ2-7, with D perhaps matching TRBD2 (5 bases). There are 14 residues in the CDR3. The V end was cut by 9 bases, the J end by 3 bases, with 18 bases between. CDR1 and CDR2 (germline): SGHTA, FQGNSA. CDR3: CASRERLRNYEQYF. Here the CDR3 DNA reads TGTGCCAGTAGGGAGAGGTTGAGAAACTACGAGCAGTACTTC.

This chain links TRBV7-7 with TRBJ2-5; possibly TRBD1 or TRBD2 for D (6 bases each). CDR1 and CDR2 from the germline V gene are SSHAT and FNYEAQ (reference sequence). With 7 bases removed from V and 5 bases from J, the gap between germline ends came to 17 bases. The CDR3 runs to 14 residues. CDR3 protein: CASTRLGAGETQYF. The CDR3 DNA reads TGTGCCAGCACCCGGTTGGGGGCGGGGGAGACCCAGTACTTC.

The rearrangement joins TRBV23-1 to TRBJ2-7; 8 bases agree with TRBD2. TRBV23-1 is annotated as an ORF whose role is uncertain. J lost 4 bases, V lost 9 bases, and 2 bases had no gene match. This CDR3 comprises 11 residues. The CDR3 sequence: CARGGGYEQYF. In DNA, the CDR3 is TGCGCCAGGGGCGGGGGGTACGAGCAGTACTTC.

This sequence joins TRBV14 and TRBJ2-6, with 7 bases that match TRBD1. The J segment lost 0 bases and the V segment lost 5 bases, leaving 10 bases of the junction unmatched. Germline assignment: CDR1 SGHDN and CDR2 FVKESK. The CDR3 covers 18 residues. In DNA form, the CDR3 reads TGTGCCAGCAGCTACCCAGGGGGACACGGCTCTGGGGCCAACGTCCTGACTTTC. The encoded protein is CASSYPGGHGSGANVLTF.

This sequence joins TRBV30 and TRBJ1-3, with D possibly being TRBD1 (5 bases). Trimming pared 0 bases from V and 2 bases from J, leaving 11 bases between. This CDR3 region has 15 residues. Per the germline V gene, CDR1 is GTSNPN and CDR2 is SVGIG (reference sequence). As DNA, the CDR3 is TGTGCCTGGAGTGTGCAGGGAGTGCCTGGAAACACCATATATTTT. Its translation is CAWSVQGVPGNTIYF. Variable domain in full (rest from reference TRBV30 and TRBJ1-3): SQTIHQWPATLVQPVGSPLSLECTVEGTSNPNLYWYRQAAGRGLQLLFYSVGIGQISSEVPQNLSASRPQDRQFILSSKKLLLSDSGFYLCAWSVQGVPGNTIYFGEGSWLTVV.

The chain employs TRBV7-9 and TRBJ2-5; TRBD2 agrees at 7 bases. The junction had 10 bases not matched to a gene; V was cut back by 2 bases and J by 4 bases. This CDR3 comprises 16 residues. The V gene's germline CDR1 is SEHNR and CDR2 FQNEAQ (reference sequence). The CDR3 sequence: CASSLSPGGRGETQYF. CDR3 DNA: TGTGCCAGCAGCTTAAGTCCTGGCGGGAGAGGAGAGACCCAGTACTTC.

The rearrangement joins TRBV5-4 to TRBJ2-7, with 10 bases aligning to TRBD1. This CDR3 spans 15 amino acids. CDR1 is SGHNT, CDR2 YYREEE, per germline (reference sequence). Unmatched junction bases numbered 11, after V lost 4 bases and J lost 7 bases. CDR3 loop: CASSPPGTGDGEQYF. CDR3 nucleotides: TGTGCCAGCAGCCCACCGGGGACAGGGGACGGGGAGCAGTACTTC.

The gene calls are TRBV29-1 and TRBJ2-5, with 9 bases fitting TRBD2. The CDR3 consists of 15 residues. Germline V gives CDR1 SQVTM, CDR2 ANQGSEA. Trimming at V came to 6 bases and at J to 5 bases, leaving 13 bases not matched to a gene. DNA of the CDR3: TGCAGCGTGCAGTGGCGGGAGGGCCTGGGGGAGACCCAGTACTTC. Protein product: CSVQWREGLGETQYF.

The chain employs TRBV5-1 and TRBJ1-2; D unresolved. Germline values: CDR1 SGHRS, CDR2 YFSETQ. The length of the CDR3 is 14 residues. Trimming removed 3 bases at V and 2 bases at J, with 11 bases between. CDR3 loop: CASSWGLGNYGYTF. CDR3 in DNA: TGCGCCAGCAGCTGGGGATTAGGGAACTATGGCTACACCTTC.

The chain employs TRBV7-9 and TRBJ1-1; D not resolved. Germline values: CDR1 SEHNR, CDR2 FQNEAQ (reference sequence). The ends were cut back, 3 bases at V and 1 base at J, with 9 bases in the middle. The CDR3 spans 14 residues. This CDR3 reads CASSLFAQNTEAFF. Written as DNA, the CDR3 is TGTGCCAGCAGCTTGTTTGCCCAGAACACTGAAGCTTTCTTT.

The chain links TRBV6-4 to TRBJ1-1; D uncertain. In germline, CDR1 is MRHNA, CDR2 SNTAGT. This CDR3 comprises 13 residues. V was pared by 6 bases and J by 6 bases, with 14 bases between. DNA for the CDR3: TGTGCCAGCAGCAGGTCGGCAGCGTCTGAAGCTTTCTTT. It translates to CASSRSAASEAFF.

J is TRBJ1-2 and V is TRBV18, with D tentatively TRBD1 (5 bases). The CDR3 has 15 residues. Per germline, CDR1 KGHSH and CDR2 LQKENI. Trimming stripped 2 bases from V and 4 bases from J, with 14 bases between. CDR3 region: CASSPNSPGTYGYTF. DNA for the CDR3: TGTGCCAGCTCACCAAATAGTCCGGGGACCTATGGCTACACCTTC.

The chain uses TRBV5-6 and TRBJ1-5; tentatively, D is TRBD1 (6 bases). The CDR3 contains 15 residues. Germline CDR1 reads SGHDT; CDR2 reads YYEEEE. The V and J ends lost 3 bases and 4 bases respectively, with 14 bases between them. The CDR3 is CASSSLRGGNQPQHF. The CDR3 bases are TGTGCCAGCAGCTCCCTGAGGGGGGGAAATCAGCCCCAGCATTTT.

The V call is TRBV4-3, the J call TRBJ2-3; 8 nucleotides line up with TRBD2. The germline V gene has CDR1 LGHNA and CDR2 YSLEER. After removal of 0 bases from V and 5 bases from J, the junction contained 4 bases not matched to a gene. This CDR3 is built from 15 residues. The DNA for the CDR3 is TGCGCCAGCAGCCAAGATGACCTAGCGGGAGATACGCAGTATTTT. The encoded protein is CASSQDDLAGDTQYF.

V is TRBV19 and J is TRBJ1-2, with TRBD1 as a possible D gene (5 bases). V dropped 1 base and J dropped 4 bases, with 13 bases sitting between them. Germline values: CDR1 LNHDA, CDR2 SQIVND (reference sequence). The CDR3 loop spans 15 amino acids. The CDR3 DNA follows: TGTGCCAGTAGTATAGCGAATCAGGGCAGCTATGGCTACACCTTC. Protein sequence: CASSIANQGSYGYTF.

The J gene is TRBJ2-7, the V gene TRBV29-1; 11 nucleotides match TRBD2. This CDR3 has 14 residues. Germline CDR1 is SQVTM and CDR2 is ANQGSEA. V dropped 5 bases and J dropped 1; count of bases not matched to a gene: 4. CDR3 in amino acids: CSVMGLAVSYEQYF. The CDR3 DNA reads as TGCAGCGTTATGGGACTAGCGGTATCCTACGAGCAGTACTTC.

This chain links TRBV5-1 with TRBJ2-1; D remains ambiguous. Trimming stripped 5 bases from V and 9 bases from J, with 15 bases between. Germline values: CDR1 SGHRS, CDR2 YFSETQ. This CDR3 region has 13 residues. The CDR3 DNA follows: TGCGCCAGCAGGCATCCCCTCCTAGGTGAGCAGTTCTTC. Amino acid sequence: CASRHPLLGEQFF.

The CDR3 reads CASTPTLNLNNEQFF. The DNA of the CDR3 is TGTGCCAGCACCCCGACCCTTAATCTGAACAATGAGCAGTTCTTC. The rearrangement uses TRBV6-1 and TRBJ2-1; D remains ambiguous. Germline V CDR1 and CDR2: MNHNS, SASEGT. V was cut by 7 bases and J by 5 bases, with 18 bases left in between. The CDR3 totals 15 residues.

The chain is built from TRBV27 and TRBJ2-6; TRBD1 matches 7 bases. The CDR3 contains 15 residues. Unmatched junction bases numbered 4, after V lost 6 bases and J lost 2 bases. CDR1 MNHEY and CDR2 SMNVEV come from the germline V gene (reference sequence). CDR3 in amino acids: CASSQGGAGANVLTF. CDR3 bases: TGTGCCAGCAGCCAAGGGGGCGCTGGGGCCAACGTCCTGACTTTC.

The chain recombines TRBV7-2 with TRBJ1-2; D uncertain. Deletions cut 3 bases from V and 5 bases from J, with 10 bases between. Germline V CDR1 and CDR2: SGHTA, FQGNSA. The CDR3 sequence is 13 residues long. The CDR3 loop is CASSLTRGYGYTF. The CDR3 bases are TGTGCCAGCAGCTTGACTCGCGGGTATGGCTACACCTTC. Full variable domain (remainder filled in from reference TRBV7-2 and TRBJ1-2): GAGVSQSPSNKVTEKGKDVELRCDPISGHTALYWYRQSLGQGLEFLIYFQGNSAPDKSGLPSDRFSAERTGGSVSTLTIQRTQQEDSAVYLCASSLTRGYGYTFGSGTRLTVV.

The chain links TRBV6-4 to TRBJ1-2; the D is unclear. The CDR3 spans 15 residues. With 8 bases removed from V and 3 bases from J, the gap between germline ends came to 19 bases. CDR1 and CDR2 from the germline V gene are MRHNA and SNTAGT. The DNA for the CDR3 is TGTGCCAGCTCCGGACGGATGGCAGACGACTATGGCTACACCTTC. The encoded protein is CASSGRMADDYGYTF.

The chain carries TRBV6-5 and TRBJ2-3; D uncertain. This CDR3 spans 16 amino acids. The V end lost 0 bases, the J end lost 0 bases, and 10 bases lay between the germline ends. Germline V CDR1 and CDR2: MNHEY, SVGAGI. This CDR3 is CASSYSGSLSTDTQYF. The DNA of the CDR3 is TGTGCCAGCAGTTACTCGGGCTCCTTAAGCACAGATACGCAGTATTTT.

This rearrangement joins TRBV27 to TRBJ2-3, with D perhaps matching TRBD1 (5 bases). Germline values: CDR1 MNHEY, CDR2 SMNVEV (reference sequence). V dropped 0 bases and J dropped 6 bases, with 10 bases sitting between them. The CDR3 runs 14 residues. CDR3 in amino acids: CASSLSGGADTQYF. CDR3 DNA sequence: TGTGCCAGCAGTTTATCGGGTGGGGCTGATACGCAGTATTTT.

This clone was counted once. J is TRBJ2-6 and V is TRBV21-1; the table's D call, TRBD1, has no DNA check behind it. TRBV21-1 is flagged as a pseudogene. This CDR3 spans 18 amino acids. The CDR3 loop is CASSLGGRIETGANVLTF. In nucleotides, the CDR3 is TGTGCCAGCAGCCTAGGGGGCAGGATAGAGACTGGGGCCAACGTCCTGACTTTC.